This TCR beta chain was found in a study of shared clonotypes between healthy human individuals. Study-level points and caveats: Relative to clonotypes present in all four donors, those not shared had lower generation probabilities. Larger estimated richness was generally seen in naive subsets than in memory subsets.

The protocol was immunoSEQ multiplex PCR, while the TCRdb copy is restricted to in-frame clones and leaves out a portion. Counted here are under 550,000 clones, about 96% occurring once; the ten biggest clones make up under 0.06%. This clone was counted a few times. The target antigen is unknown. This CDR3 comprises 14 residues. Donors were healthy HIV-negative adults without recent acute infections or vaccinations. The CD4+ fraction was divided into a CD45RA+ naive subset and a CD45RA-negative memory subset. This rearrangement joins TRBV21-1 to TRBJ1-5; the table assigns TRBD1, which was not confirmed against the DNA. TRBV21-1 is a recognized pseudogene. The TCR sequence derives from a woman aged 25 to 39 in good health. The specimen sequenced was naive CD4+ T cells sorted from blood. Subset denoted: CD45RA+ positively selected. CDR3 DNA sequence: TGTGCCATCCCTGAGGGGACACCAGATCAGCCCCAGCATTTT. Translating it yields CAIPEGTPDQPQHF.